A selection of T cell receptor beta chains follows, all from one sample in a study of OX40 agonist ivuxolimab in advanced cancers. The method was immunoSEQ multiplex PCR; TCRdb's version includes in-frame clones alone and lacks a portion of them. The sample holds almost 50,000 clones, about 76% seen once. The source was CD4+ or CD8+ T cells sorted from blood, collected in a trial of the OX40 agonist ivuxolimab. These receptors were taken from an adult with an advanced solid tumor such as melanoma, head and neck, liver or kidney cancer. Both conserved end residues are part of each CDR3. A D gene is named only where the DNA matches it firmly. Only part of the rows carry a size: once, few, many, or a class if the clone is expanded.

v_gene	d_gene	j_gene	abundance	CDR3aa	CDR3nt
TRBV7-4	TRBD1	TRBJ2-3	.	CASSPKRAVQGRQDTQYF	TGTGCCAGCAGCCCAAAAAGGGCCGTACAGGGGCGGCAAGATACGCAGTATTTT
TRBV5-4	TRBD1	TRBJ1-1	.	CASSLGTGVNTEAFF	TGTGCCAGCAGCTTGGGTACAGGGGTGAACACTGAAGCTTTCTTT
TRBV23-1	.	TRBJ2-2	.	CASSQSNSTNTGELFF	TGCGCCAGCAGTCAATCGAATAGCACGAACACCGGGGAGCTGTTTTTT
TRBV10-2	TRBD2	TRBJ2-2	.	CASSESLAGGPPGELFF	TGCGCCAGCAGTGAGTCCCTAGCGGGGGGGCCACCGGGGGAGCTGTTTTTT
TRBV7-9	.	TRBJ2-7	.	CASSFPTSLNFKFSYEQYF	TGTGCCAGCAGCTTCCCGACTAGTCTCAACTTCAAGTTCTCCTACGAGCAGTACTTC
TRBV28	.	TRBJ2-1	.	CASSMKGLRRGQFF	TGTGCCAGCAGCATGAAGGGACTCCGGAGGGGGCAGTTCTTC
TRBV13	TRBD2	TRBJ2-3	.	CASLGSTSGRSTDTQYF	TGTGCCAGTTTGGGTTCGACTAGCGGGAGAAGCACAGATACACAGTATTTT
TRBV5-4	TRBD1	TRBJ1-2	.	CASSSGQANYGYTF	TGTGCCAGCAGCTCCGGACAGGCGAACTATGGCTACACCTTC
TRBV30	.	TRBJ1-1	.	CAWSVPIYGTEAFF	TGTGCCTGGAGTGTCCCTATATACGGGACTGAAGCTTTCTTT
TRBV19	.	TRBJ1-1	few	CASSIGQNTEAFF	TGTGCCAGTAGTATCGGACAGAACACTGAAGCTTTCTTT
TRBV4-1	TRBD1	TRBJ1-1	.	CASSQVDRGRTEAFF	TGCGCCAGCAGCCAAGTGGACAGGGGGCGGACTGAAGCTTTCTTT
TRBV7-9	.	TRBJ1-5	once	CASSLDSQPQHF	TGTGCCAGCAGCTTAGACAGCCAGCCCCAGCATTTT
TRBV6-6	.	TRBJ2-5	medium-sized	CASSYSQGLETQYF	TGTGCCAGCAGTTACTCACAGGGATTGGAGACCCAGTACTTC
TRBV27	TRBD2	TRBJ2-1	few	CASSSKTSGSFNEQFF	TGTGCCAGCAGTTCAAAGACTAGCGGGAGTTTTAATGAGCAGTTCTTC
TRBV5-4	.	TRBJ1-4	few	CASSPGSDEKLFF	TGTGCCAGCAGCCCCGGATCGGATGAAAAACTGTTTTTT
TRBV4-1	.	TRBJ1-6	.	CASSQIRDPSSPLHF	TGCGCCAGCAGCCAGATCCGGGACCCGTCGTCACCCCTCCACTTT